A selection of T cell receptor beta chains follows, all from one sample in a study of cytomegalovirus exposure and HLA in healthy donors. Sequencing was performed with immunoSEQ multiplex PCR; in TCRdb, only in-frame clones are kept and a portion is missing. The data contain 120,000 or so clones, about 83% of them singletons. Sequenced input: PBMCs. The receptor set was obtained from a woman aged 30 to 39 in good health and CMV-seronegative. The CDR3 runs from the conserved cysteine through the conserved F or W.

TRBJ1-4,TRBV29-1,CSVGAESEEKLFF
TRBJ1-2,TRBV6-1,CASSELGTGLNYGYTF
TRBJ2-2,TRBV29-1,CSVETFNKANTGELFF
TRBJ2-7,TRBV7-9,CASSLTGGLYEQYF
TRBJ1-5,TRBV9,CASSRGRDQPQHF
TRBJ1-5,TRBV2,CASTELPPQGGYEPQHF
TRBJ1-1,TRBV27,CASRRDSLREAFF
TRBJ2-3,TRBV4-3,CASSQDLAGGPDTQYF
TRBJ1-5,TRBV6-5,CASSYGGRGQPQHF
TRBJ2-7,TRBV27,CASSSTSFSTSHEQYF
TRBJ1-2,TRBV7-2,CASSLNRAGYTF
TRBJ2-2,TRBV30,CAWLRGPGQVGELFF
TRBJ2-3,TRBV5-1,CASSLDRALTDTQYF
TRBJ2-7,TRBV28,CASSLATGNEQYF
TRBJ2-3,TRBV6-1,CASSEERGGTDTQYF
TRBJ1-1,TRBV12-5,CASGLPLPGTTEAFF
TRBJ2-2,TRBV2,CASSGGPNTGELFF
TRBJ2-3,TRBV29-1,CSAEGSGGTDTQYF
TRBJ2-7,TRBV1,CTSSQAGGAVPSYEQYF
TRBJ2-7,TRBV6-1,CASSVGTGNYEQYF